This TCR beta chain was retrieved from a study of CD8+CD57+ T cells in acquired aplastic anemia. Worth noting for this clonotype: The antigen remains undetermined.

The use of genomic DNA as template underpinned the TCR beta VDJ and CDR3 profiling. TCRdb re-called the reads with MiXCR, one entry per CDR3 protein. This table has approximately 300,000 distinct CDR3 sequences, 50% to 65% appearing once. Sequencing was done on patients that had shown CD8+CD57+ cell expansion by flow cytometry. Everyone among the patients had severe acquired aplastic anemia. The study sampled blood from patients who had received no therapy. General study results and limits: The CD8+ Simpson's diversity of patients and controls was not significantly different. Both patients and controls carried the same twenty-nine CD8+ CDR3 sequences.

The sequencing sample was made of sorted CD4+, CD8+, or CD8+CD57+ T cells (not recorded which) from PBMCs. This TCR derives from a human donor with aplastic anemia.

The CDR3 spells CAISGLGGTQYF. CDR3 in DNA: TGTGCCATCAGTGGTCTGGGAGGTACGCAGTATTTT. The J gene is TRBJ2-3, the V gene TRBV10-3, with D possibly TRBD2 on 6 matching bases. The CDR3 sequence is 12 residues long. Trimming removed 4 bases from V and 8 bases from J, with 10 bases in between. Germline lookup yields CDR1 ENHRY and CDR2 SYGVKD.